Below, one T cell receptor beta chain is given with its context. Its antigen is as yet unknown. This sample is drawn from a study of CD8+ T cells in alopecia areata. Study-wide context: Scoring treated patients' severity relied on the percentage of scalp area affected.

Documented treatment: oral pan-JAK inhibitor, 5-10 mg twice daily. Peripheral blood and lesional scalp punch biopsies were taken from alopecia areata patients. Study conclusions and caveats: Lesional scalp, especially alopecia totalis/universalis, showed higher clonality than normal scalp.

In each case, RNA was isolated and then reverse transcribed into cDNA as the sequencing template. The repertoire was sequenced with immunoSEQ multiplex PCR; TCRdb's copy has only in-frame clones and lacks some. The data show 250,000 to 350,000 clones, with about 62% seen just once and 0.75% to 0.95% held by the top ten. Sequencing used CD4+ T cells sorted from blood, obtained between weeks 51 and 54, from a patient treated with tofacitinib. The clonotype originates from a human donor with alopecia areata.

For the CDR3, the DNA is TGTGCCAGCAGCCGTTATGCAGGGGTGAGTCAGCCCCAGCATTTT. Translated: CASSRYAGVSQPQHF. The V call is TRBV6-1, the J call TRBJ1-5; tentative D call: TRBD1 (6 bases). Germline CDR1 MNHNS, CDR2 SASEGT. The V end lost 6 bases, the J end lost 6 bases, and 18 bases lay between the germline ends. This CDR3 spans 15 amino acids.